The 22 T cell receptor beta chains in this list originate from one sample, sequenced in a study of OX40 agonist ivuxolimab in advanced cancers. Clones were read by immunoSEQ multiplex PCR, and TCRdb kept only the in-frame ones, dropping some. This sample carries 20,000 to 25,000 clones, roughly 83% of them seen once, and the ten largest clones take roughly 29%. Sequencing was performed on CD4+ or CD8+ T cells sorted from blood, taken in a trial of the OX40 agonist ivuxolimab. All receptors derive from an adult with an advanced solid tumor such as melanoma, head and neck, liver or kidney cancer.

The V and J genes are TRBV9 and TRBJ2-2, with D possibly being TRBD1 (6 bases). The length of the CDR3 is 16 residues. Germline assignment: CDR1 SGDLS and CDR2 YYNGEE. Between the trimmed V and J ends, which lost 4 bases and 3 bases, there was a span of 16 bases. The CDR3 loop reads CASSSPGQGHTGELFF. CDR3 DNA: TGTGCCAGCAGCTCCCCGGGACAAGGGCACACCGGGGAGCTGTTTTTT.

This chain uses TRBV6-1 with TRBJ1-1; D is uncertain. There are 14 residues in the CDR3. CDR1 and CDR2 from the germline V gene are MNHNS and SASEGT. The V end was cut by 2 bases, the J end by 5 bases, with 12 bases between. CDR3 bases: TGTGCCAGCAGTGAATTGGGTAGGATGACTGAAGCTTTCTTT. Translated: CASSELGRMTEAFF.

The chain carries TRBV27 and TRBJ2-1; a weak D match, TRBD2 (5 bases). Germline loops: CDR1 MNHEY, CDR2 SMNVEV (reference sequence). Deletions cut 5 bases from V and 7 bases from J, with 15 bases between. The CDR3 has 14 amino acids. As DNA, the CDR3 is TGTGCCAGCAGTCCTGGGGTGAGGAGGAATGAGCAGTTCTTC. Translated: CASSPGVRRNEQFF.

This chain joins TRBV5-1 and TRBJ2-1, with TRBD2 identical over 11 bases. V shed 3 bases and J 9 bases; nucleotides not matched to a gene: 8. Germline assignment: CDR1 SGHRS and CDR2 YFSETQ. The CDR3 has 15 residues. CDR3: CASSSPTSGRSEQFF. The CDR3 DNA follows: TGCGCCAGCAGCTCCCCCACTAGCGGGAGAAGTGAGCAGTTCTTC.

V usage is TRBV30 and J usage is TRBJ2-1; TRBD2 aligns across 11 bases. This CDR3 spans 13 amino acids. J was trimmed by 9 bases and V by 2 bases; bases with no gene match: 3. The germline CDR1 and CDR2 sequences are GTSNPN and SVGIG (reference sequence). The CDR3 sequence is CAWSLTSGGEQFF. The CDR3 DNA is TGTGCCTGGAGTCTAACTAGCGGGGGTGAGCAGTTCTTC.

This clone was seen a few times. The chain is built from TRBV19 and TRBJ2-1; D possibly matches TRBD1 or TRBD2 (5 bases each). Germline CDR1 and CDR2: LNHDA and SQIVND (reference sequence). V was clipped by 5 bases and J by 2 bases, with 10 bases between them. The CDR3 covers 14 residues. The CDR3 spells CASSGWGTYNEQFF. The CDR3 DNA sequence: TGTGCCAGTAGTGGGTGGGGGACCTACAATGAGCAGTTCTTC.

V usage is TRBV4-2 and J usage is TRBJ2-7; TRBD2 matches 11 bases. The CDR3 extends over 15 amino acids. V was pared by 5 bases and J by 2 bases, with 5 bases of the junction left unmatched. Germline V gene sequence: CDR1 LGHNA, CDR2 YNFKEQ. The CDR3 spells CASSSLAGGTYEQYF. The CDR3 region has the DNA TGTGCCAGCAGCTCCTTAGCGGGAGGGACCTACGAGCAGTACTTC.

By sample share, this clone is medium-sized. This sequence joins TRBV5-1 and TRBJ2-3; no clear D gene. Germline CDR1 SGHRS, CDR2 YFSETQ. V lost 4 bases and J lost 3, with 12 bases in between. This CDR3 is 14 amino acids long. CDR3 nucleotide sequence: TGCGCCAGCAGCCCGGGTCTGAATACAGATACGCAGTATTTT. As protein: CASSPGLNTDTQYF.

V and J are TRBV29-1 and TRBJ2-7; perhaps TRBD2 as D (5 bases). The germline V gene encodes CDR1 SQVTM and CDR2 ANQGSEA. This CDR3 region has 11 residues. Trimming removed 4 bases at V and 13 bases at J, with 17 bases between. The DNA of the CDR3 is TGCAGCGTTGCGGACGGAGGATCATACTACTTC. Amino acid sequence: CSVADGGSYYF.

V usage is TRBV5-4 and J usage is TRBJ2-3, with a tentative D call TRBD2 (5 bases). Looked up from germline, CDR1 is SGHNT and CDR2 is YYREEE (reference sequence). Trimming removed 7 bases from V and 0 bases from J, with 9 bases in between. This CDR3 comprises 13 residues. The CDR3 coding sequence is TGTGCCAGCTCCGGGATAAGCACAGATACGCAGTATTTT. Translated, it gives CASSGISTDTQYF.

CDR3 sequence: CATSRDGTSGYEQYF. CDR3 nucleotides: TGTGCCACCAGCAGAGATGGGACTAGCGGGTACGAGCAGTACTTC. This sequence joins TRBV15 and TRBJ2-7; 12 nucleotides align to TRBD2. Trimming removed 0 bases from V and 4 bases from J; junction bases left unmatched: 1. Germline V lookup: CDR1 LNHNV, CDR2 YYDKDF (reference sequence). CDR3 length: 15 amino acids.

This chain links TRBV11-2 with TRBJ1-1, with D perhaps TRBD1 (5 bases). CDR1 is SGHAT, CDR2 FQNNGV, per germline. The CDR3 covers 14 residues. V lost 4 bases to trimming and J lost 6 bases, with 15 bases between them. The CDR3 reads CASSSIKRGAEAFF. The CDR3 DNA is TGTGCCAGCAGCTCAATCAAAAGGGGAGCTGAAGCTTTCTTT. Using reference TRBV11-2 and TRBJ1-1 for the parts outside the CDR3, the full variable domain is EAGVAQSPRYKIIEKRQSVAFWCNPISGHATLYWYQQILGQGPKLLIQFQNNGVVDDSQLPKDRFSAERLKGVDSTLKIQPAKLEDSAVYLCASSSIKRGAEAFFGQGTRLTVV.

The rearrangement joins TRBV7-6 to TRBJ2-1, with D unresolved. CDR1 SGHVS and CDR2 FNYEAQ come from the germline V gene. Trimming stripped 1 base from V and 0 bases from J, with 4 bases between. The CDR3 sequence is 14 residues long. CDR3 sequence reads: CASSLGGSYNEQFF. In nucleotides, the CDR3 is TGTGCCAGCAGCTTAGGGGGCTCCTACAATGAGCAGTTCTTC.

The chain links TRBV5-1 to TRBJ2-5; D is perhaps TRBD2 (6 bases). The CDR3 covers 16 residues. The V end lost 4 bases, the J end lost 5 bases, and 21 bases lay between the germline ends. Germline CDR1 and CDR2: SGHRS and YFSETQ. CDR3 protein: CASSEGLASLGETQYF. CDR3 coding DNA: TGCGCCAGCAGCGAGGGACTTGCCTCGCTGGGGGAGACCCAGTACTTC.

This clone was counted a single time. V usage is TRBV27 and J usage is TRBJ1-5; TRBD1 matches 7 bases. From germline, CDR1 is MNHEY and CDR2 SMNVEV (reference sequence). With 5 bases clipped from V and 5 bases from J, the junction kept 6 bases outside the gene matches. This CDR3 comprises 14 residues. The DNA of the CDR3 is TGTGCCAGCAGTCGGGACAGTTCTTATCAGCCCCAGCATTTT. Protein: CASSRDSSYQPQHF.

The chain is built from TRBV20-1 and TRBJ2-7, with D uncertain. This CDR3 comprises 10 residues. Germline CDR1 is DFQATT and CDR2 is SNEGSKA (reference sequence). Trimming shortened V by 1 base and J by 4 bases, and 2 bases separated the two germline ends. The CDR3 bases are TGCAGTGCTAGAGTGTACGAGCAGTACTTC. Protein sequence: CSARVYEQYF.

This sequence joins TRBV11-2 and TRBJ2-2; weak D call: TRBD1 (5 bases). Germline loops: CDR1 SGHAT, CDR2 FQNNGV. V lost 6 bases, J lost 2 bases, and 19 bases lay in between. The CDR3 totals 17 residues. The CDR3 region is CASSTFRKQGNTGELFF. The CDR3 DNA reads as TGTGCCAGCAGTACCTTTCGTAAGCAGGGAAACACCGGGGAGCTGTTTTTT.

V and J are TRBV15 and TRBJ1-2; no clear D. In germline, CDR1 is LNHNV, CDR2 YYDKDF (reference sequence). The V and J ends lost 1 base and 6 bases respectively, with 15 bases between them. The CDR3 totals 15 residues. This chain's CDR3 is CATSRGTTRHNGYTF. In DNA form, the CDR3 reads TGTGCCACCAGCAGAGGGACGACGAGACATAATGGCTACACCTTC.

This clone was seen only a few times. The chain employs TRBV2 and TRBJ1-5, with D unresolved. Germline V gene data show CDR1 as SNHLY and CDR2 as FYNNEI. Trimming removed 8 bases at V and 6 bases at J, with 11 bases between. CDR3 length: 12 amino acids. CDR3: CASRWGTQPQHF. DNA of the CDR3: TGTGCCAGCCGGTGGGGAACTCAGCCCCAGCATTTT.

This clone was seen only once. V usage is TRBV28 and J usage is TRBJ2-1; D is unclear. The CDR3 contains 15 residues. CDR1 MDHEN and CDR2 SYDVKM come from the germline V gene. With 3 bases removed from V and 6 bases from J, the gap between germline ends came to 15 bases. CDR3 in amino acids: CASSLPRPELNEQFF. The CDR3, as DNA: TGTGCCAGCAGTTTGCCCAGGCCGGAGCTCAATGAGCAGTTCTTC.

CDR3 DNA sequence: TGTGCCAGCAGTGAACCGGGACGGAGGGTCAATGAGCAGTTCTTC. This encodes CASSEPGRRVNEQFF. V is TRBV6-1 and J is TRBJ2-1, with D perhaps matching TRBD2 (6 bases). The CDR3 totals 15 residues. Trimming shortened V by 2 bases and J by 6 bases, and 14 bases separated the two germline ends. Germline V lookup: CDR1 MNHNS, CDR2 SASEGT.

This chain joins TRBV6-5 and TRBJ1-5; a weak D match, TRBD1 (5 bases). This CDR3 comprises 14 residues. V shed 5 bases and J shed 7 bases, with 15 bases lying between them. CDR1 and CDR2 from the germline V gene are MNHEY and SVGAGI. This CDR3 is CASSPGGRNQPQHF. Here the CDR3 DNA reads TGTGCCAGCAGTCCGGGGGGGAGGAACCAGCCCCAGCATTTT.